This record covers a single T cell receptor (beta chain). The entry originates in a study of T cells in Graves' hyperthyroidism and ophthalmopathy. TCR beta CDR3 regions were amplified from RNA. During a first-round RT-PCR of the TCR CDR3, the HTBI primer set was used. Each CDR3 protein is one row after TCRdb ran MiXCR on the multiplex PCR reads. Found here are over 350,000 distinct CDR3 sequences, less than 20% of them singletons; the top ten hold 40%. V was cut by 2 bases and J by 3 bases, with 16 bases left in between. Germline V CDR1 and CDR2: SGHAT, FQDESV (reference sequence). There are 17 residues in the CDR3.

V and J are TRBV11-1 and TRBJ1-4, with D possibly being TRBD1 (6 bases). The sample comprised blood. The TCR comes from a man between 18 and 35 years old with Graves' ophthalmopathy. The CDR3 sequence: CASSLWGRGAANEKLFF. The DNA for the CDR3 is TGTGCCAGCAGCTTATGGGGCAGGGGCGCAGCTAATGAAAAACTGTTTTTT.